The entry that follows covers one T cell receptor (beta chain) sequence. The data were obtained in a study of blood T cell repertoires in COVID-19. Participants' reported clinical history set cohort assignment. Only in-frame clones appear in the TCRdb table, and some are missing; sequencing was by immunoSEQ multiplex PCR. Of roughly 250,000 clones listed, 75% to 90% are singletons. Sequences were obtained from PBMCs or T cells enriched from blood (not recorded which). The receptor comes from a woman in her thirties or forties with acute COVID-19.

This CDR3 reads CASSQAGGYEQYF. The CDR3 nucleotides read TGTGCCAGCAGCCAAGCGGGAGGATACGAGCAGTACTTC. The V and J genes are TRBV3-1 (or the pseudogene TRBV3-2) and TRBJ2-7; 7 nucleotides align to TRBD2. The V and J ends lost 1 base and 4 bases, in that order; junction bases with no gene match: 1. Germline V gives CDR1 LGHDT, CDR2 YNNKEL (reference sequence). This CDR3 spans 13 amino acids.